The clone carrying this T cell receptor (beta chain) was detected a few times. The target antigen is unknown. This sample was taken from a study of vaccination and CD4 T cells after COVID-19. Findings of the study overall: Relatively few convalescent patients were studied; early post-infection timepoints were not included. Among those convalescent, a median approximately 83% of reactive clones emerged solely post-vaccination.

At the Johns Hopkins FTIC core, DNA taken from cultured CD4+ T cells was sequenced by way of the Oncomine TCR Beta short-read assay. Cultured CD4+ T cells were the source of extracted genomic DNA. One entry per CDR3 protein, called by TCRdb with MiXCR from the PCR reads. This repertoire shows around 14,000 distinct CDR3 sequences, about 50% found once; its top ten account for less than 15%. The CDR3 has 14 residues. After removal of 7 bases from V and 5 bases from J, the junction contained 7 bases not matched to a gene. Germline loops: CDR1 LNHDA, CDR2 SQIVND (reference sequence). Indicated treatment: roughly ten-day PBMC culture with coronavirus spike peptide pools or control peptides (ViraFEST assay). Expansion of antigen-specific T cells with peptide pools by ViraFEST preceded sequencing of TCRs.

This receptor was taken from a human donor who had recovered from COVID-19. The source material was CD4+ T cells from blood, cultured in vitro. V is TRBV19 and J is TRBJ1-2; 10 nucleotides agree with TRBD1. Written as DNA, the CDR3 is TGTGCCAGTACCCGAGGGGACAGGGGATATGGCTACACCTTC. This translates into CASTRGDRGYGYTF.